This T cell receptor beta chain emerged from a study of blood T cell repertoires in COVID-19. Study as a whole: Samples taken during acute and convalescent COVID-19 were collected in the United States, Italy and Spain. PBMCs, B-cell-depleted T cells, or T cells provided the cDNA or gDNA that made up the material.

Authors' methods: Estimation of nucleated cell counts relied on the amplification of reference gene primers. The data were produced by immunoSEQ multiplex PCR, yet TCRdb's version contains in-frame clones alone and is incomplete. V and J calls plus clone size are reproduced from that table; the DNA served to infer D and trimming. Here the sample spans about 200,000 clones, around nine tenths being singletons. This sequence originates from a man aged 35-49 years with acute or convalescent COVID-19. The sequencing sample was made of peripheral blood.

CDR3 region: CASSAGVGELFF. In nucleotides, the CDR3 is TGTGCCAGCAGTGCGGGGGTCGGGGAGCTGTTTTTT. The V gene is TRBV2, the J gene TRBJ2-2; a possible D gene is TRBD2 (6 bases). V lost 4 bases, J lost 7 bases, and 7 bases lay in between. Germline V gene sequence: CDR1 SNHLY, CDR2 FYNNEI. This CDR3 region has 12 residues.